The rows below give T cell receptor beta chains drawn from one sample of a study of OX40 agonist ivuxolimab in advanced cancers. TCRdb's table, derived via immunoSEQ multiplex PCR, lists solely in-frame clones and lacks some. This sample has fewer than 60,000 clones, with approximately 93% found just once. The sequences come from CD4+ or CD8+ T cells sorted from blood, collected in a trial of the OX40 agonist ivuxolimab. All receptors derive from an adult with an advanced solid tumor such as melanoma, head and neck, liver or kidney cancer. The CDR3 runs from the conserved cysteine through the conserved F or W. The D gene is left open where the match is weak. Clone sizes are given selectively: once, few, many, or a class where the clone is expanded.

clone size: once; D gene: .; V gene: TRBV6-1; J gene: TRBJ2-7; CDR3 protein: CASSLRGGPYEQYF; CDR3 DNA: TGTGCCAGCAGTCTGCGTGGCGGCCCCTACGAGCAGTACTTC
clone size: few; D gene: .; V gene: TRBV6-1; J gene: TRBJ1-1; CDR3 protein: CAANSPTMGNLGAFF; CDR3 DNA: TGTGCCGCCAACAGCCCGACGATGGGAAACTTAGGTGCTTTCTTT
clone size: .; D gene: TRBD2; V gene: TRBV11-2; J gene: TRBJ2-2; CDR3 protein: CASSLRRASGRTGELFF; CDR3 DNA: TGTGCCAGCAGCTTAAGAAGGGCTAGCGGGAGGACCGGGGAGCTGTTTTTT
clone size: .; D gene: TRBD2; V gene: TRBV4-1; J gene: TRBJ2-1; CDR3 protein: CASSQERTSGGDEQFF; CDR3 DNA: TGCGCCAGCAGCCAAGAAAGGACTAGCGGGGGCGATGAGCAGTTCTTC
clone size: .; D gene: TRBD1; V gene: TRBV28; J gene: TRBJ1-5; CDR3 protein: CASSPWGQGGGNQPQHF; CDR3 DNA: TGTGCCAGCAGTCCCTGGGGACAGGGTGGTGGCAATCAGCCCCAGCATTTT
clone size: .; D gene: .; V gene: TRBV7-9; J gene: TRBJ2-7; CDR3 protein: CASSLGDTYEQYF; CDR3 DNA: TGTGCCAGCAGCTTAGGGGACACCTACGAGCAGTACTTC
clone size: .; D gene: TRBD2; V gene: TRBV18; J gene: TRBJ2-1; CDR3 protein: CASSPRRGASSYNEQFF; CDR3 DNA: TGTGCCAGCTCACCACGGCGGGGGGCCTCCTCCTACAATGAGCAGTTCTTC
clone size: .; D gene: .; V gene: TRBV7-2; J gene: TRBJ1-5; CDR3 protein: CASSLWEGDQPQHF; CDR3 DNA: TGTGCCAGCAGCTTATGGGAGGGGGATCAGCCCCAGCATTTT
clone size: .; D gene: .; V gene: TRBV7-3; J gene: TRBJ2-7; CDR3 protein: CASSYTEISYEQYF; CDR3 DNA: TGTGCCAGCAGCTATACTGAGATCTCCTACGAGCAGTACTTC
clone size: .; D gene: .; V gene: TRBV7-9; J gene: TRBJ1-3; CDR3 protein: CASSRGGGSGNTIYF; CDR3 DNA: TGTGCCAGCAGCCGTGGCGGCGGCTCTGGAAACACCATATATTTT
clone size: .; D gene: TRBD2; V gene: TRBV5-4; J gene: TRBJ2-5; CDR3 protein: CASSLGLEGEETQYF; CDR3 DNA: TGTGCCAGCAGCCTGGGACTAGAAGGGGAAGAGACCCAGTACTTC
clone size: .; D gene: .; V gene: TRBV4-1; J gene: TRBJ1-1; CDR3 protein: CASSQAPSRIPTEAFF; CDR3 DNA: TGCGCCAGCAGCCAGGCCCCCTCTCGGATCCCCACTGAAGCTTTCTTT
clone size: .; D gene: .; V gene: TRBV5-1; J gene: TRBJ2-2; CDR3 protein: CASVPGPNTGELFF; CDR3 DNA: TGCGCCAGCGTGCCCGGACCGAACACCGGGGAGCTGTTTTTT
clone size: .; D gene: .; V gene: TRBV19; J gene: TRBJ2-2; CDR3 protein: CASSPKDYTGELFF; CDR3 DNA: TGTGCCAGTAGTCCTAAAGACTATACCGGGGAGCTGTTTTTT
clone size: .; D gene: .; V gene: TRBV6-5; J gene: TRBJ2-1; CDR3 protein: CASSYTGVGNEQFF; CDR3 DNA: TGTGCCAGCAGTTATACCGGGGTGGGCAATGAGCAGTTCTTC